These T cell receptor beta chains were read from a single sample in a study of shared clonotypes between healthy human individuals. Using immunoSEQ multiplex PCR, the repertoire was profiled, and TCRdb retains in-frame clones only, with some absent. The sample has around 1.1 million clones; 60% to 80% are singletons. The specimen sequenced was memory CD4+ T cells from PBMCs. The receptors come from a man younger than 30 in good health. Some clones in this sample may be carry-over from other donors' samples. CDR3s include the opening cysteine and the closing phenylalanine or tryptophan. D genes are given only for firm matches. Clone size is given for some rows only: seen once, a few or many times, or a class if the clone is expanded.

CDR3 DNA: TGTGCCAGCAGCTTAGGTCTAGGAGAGACCCAGTACTTC
CDR3 protein: CASSLGLGETQYF
clone size: once
CDR3 length: 13
V gene: TRBV7-2
J gene: TRBJ2-5
D gene: .

CDR3 DNA: TGTGCCAGCAGCTTTAGGACGGGGAACACTGAAGCTTTCTTT
CDR3 protein: CASSFRTGNTEAFF
clone size: .
CDR3 length: 14
V gene: TRBV5-6
J gene: TRBJ1-1
D gene: .

CDR3 DNA: TGTGCCAGCAGCTTAAGGCCGGACAGGGCGAACACTGAAGCTTTCTTT
CDR3 protein: CASSLRPDRANTEAFF
clone size: .
CDR3 length: 16
V gene: TRBV7-2
J gene: TRBJ1-1
D gene: TRBD1

CDR3 DNA: TGTGCCAGCAGCTCCCTAGCGGAAGAGACCCAGTACTTC
CDR3 protein: CASSSLAEETQYF
clone size: .
CDR3 length: 13
V gene: TRBV7-2
J gene: TRBJ2-5
D gene: TRBD2

CDR3 DNA: TGTGCCAGCATGGACGGGGAGCTGTTTTTT
CDR3 protein: CASMDGELFF
clone size: .
CDR3 length: 10
V gene: TRBV25-1
J gene: TRBJ2-2
D gene: .

CDR3 DNA: TGTGCCAGCAGTCGGACTATCAACACCGGGGAGCTGTTTTTT
CDR3 protein: CASSRTINTGELFF
clone size: .
CDR3 length: 14
V gene: TRBV9
J gene: TRBJ2-2
D gene: .

CDR3 DNA: TGCGCCAGCAGCTTGGGAGCCGGGACTAGCGGGAGGAACGAGCAGTACTTC
CDR3 protein: CASSLGAGTSGRNEQYF
clone size: .
CDR3 length: 17
V gene: TRBV5-1
J gene: TRBJ2-7
D gene: TRBD2

CDR3 DNA: TGCGCCAGCAGCTTACGGCAGATCGAGCAGTACTTC
CDR3 protein: CASSLRQIEQYF
clone size: .
CDR3 length: 12
V gene: TRBV5-1
J gene: TRBJ2-7
D gene: .

CDR3 DNA: TGTGCCAGCAGTCGGGGCGAGGGACAGGGAGTGTTCGGGGAGCTGTTTTTT
CDR3 protein: CASSRGEGQGVFGELFF
clone size: .
CDR3 length: 17
V gene: TRBV27
J gene: TRBJ2-2
D gene: TRBD1

CDR3 DNA: TGTGCCAGCCAAAACACCGGGGAGCTGTTTTTT
CDR3 protein: CASQNTGELFF
clone size: .
CDR3 length: 11
V gene: TRBV19
J gene: TRBJ2-2
D gene: .

CDR3 DNA: TGCGCCAGCAGCCAAGATGAGGGGACCTATGGCTACACCTTC
CDR3 protein: CASSQDEGTYGYTF
clone size: few
CDR3 length: 14
V gene: TRBV4-1
J gene: TRBJ1-2
D gene: .

CDR3 DNA: TGTGCCAGCAGCTTAGGCCTAGTGTATTCGGACGAGCAGTACTTC
CDR3 protein: CASSLGLVYSDEQYF
clone size: .
CDR3 length: 15
V gene: TRBV7-2
J gene: TRBJ2-7
D gene: .

CDR3 DNA: TGTGCCAGCAGCCAGAGTCCCGGGACAGGGGGCGGACAGCCCCAGCATTTT
CDR3 protein: CASSQSPGTGGGQPQHF
clone size: .
CDR3 length: 17
V gene: TRBV7-9
J gene: TRBJ1-5
D gene: TRBD1

CDR3 DNA: TGTGCCAGCAGCTTAGTTTCAGGGGTCGCCGGGGAGCTGTTTTTT
CDR3 protein: CASSLVSGVAGELFF
clone size: .
CDR3 length: 15
V gene: TRBV7-2
J gene: TRBJ2-2
D gene: .

CDR3 DNA: TGCAGCGTTGAAGATCACGCGGACCTTGGGGAGCAGTTCTTC
CDR3 protein: CSVEDHADLGEQFF
clone size: .
CDR3 length: 14
V gene: TRBV29-1
J gene: TRBJ2-1
D gene: .

CDR3 DNA: TGTGCCAGCAGCTTAGTTGGCCAGGGTGAAGTCCCGCAGTATTTT
CDR3 protein: CASSLVGQGEVPQYF
clone size: .
CDR3 length: 15
V gene: TRBV7-2
J gene: TRBJ2-3
D gene: .

CDR3 DNA: TGTGCCTGGAGTCCCGACCGGTATAGCAATCAGCCCCAGCATTTT
CDR3 protein: CAWSPDRYSNQPQHF
clone size: .
CDR3 length: 15
V gene: TRBV30
J gene: TRBJ1-5
D gene: .

CDR3 DNA: TGTGCCAGCAGCCAAGATACAGGGCGGCAGACCCAGTACTTC
CDR3 protein: CASSQDTGRQTQYF
clone size: .
CDR3 length: 14
V gene: TRBV14
J gene: TRBJ2-5
D gene: .

CDR3 DNA: TGTGCCAGCAGCTTGAGCCTGGGCACGGTCACCGGGGAGCTGTTTTTT
CDR3 protein: CASSLSLGTVTGELFF
clone size: .
CDR3 length: 16
V gene: TRBV5-5
J gene: TRBJ2-2
D gene: .

CDR3 DNA: TGTGCCAGCAGCCGCTCCCACGGGGCCCAAGGATCACCCCTCCACTTT
CDR3 protein: CASSRSHGAQGSPLHF
clone size: .
CDR3 length: 16
V gene: TRBV7-9
J gene: TRBJ1-6
D gene: .

CDR3 DNA: TGTGCCAGTAGTATTAAGCGGGAGTACGGTGAGCAGTTCTTC
CDR3 protein: CASSIKREYGEQFF
clone size: few
CDR3 length: 14
V gene: TRBV19
J gene: TRBJ2-1
D gene: TRBD2

CDR3 DNA: TGCAGCGTTCTACCCCAGGACCGTTGGGAGCAGTACTTC
CDR3 protein: CSVLPQDRWEQYF
clone size: .
CDR3 length: 13
V gene: TRBV29-1
J gene: TRBJ2-7
D gene: .

CDR3 DNA: TGCAGCGTCCTTGCCTCTCGAACTCAGGTGAACACTGAAGCTTTCTTT
CDR3 protein: CSVLASRTQVNTEAFF
clone size: .
CDR3 length: 16
V gene: TRBV29-1
J gene: TRBJ1-1
D gene: .

CDR3 DNA: TGTGCCATCAGTGAGTCTGCGGGACAGAGTAGCAATCAGCCCCAGCATTTT
CDR3 protein: CAISESAGQSSNQPQHF
clone size: many
CDR3 length: 17
V gene: TRBV10-3
J gene: TRBJ1-5
D gene: TRBD1

CDR3 DNA: TGTGCCAGCAGCTTAATGAGCTACGAGCAGTACTTC
CDR3 protein: CASSLMSYEQYF
clone size: .
CDR3 length: 12
V gene: TRBV7-2
J gene: TRBJ2-7
D gene: .

CDR3 DNA: TGTGCCAGCAGGCTACTGGACAGGGAGTCTGGCTACACCTTC
CDR3 protein: CASRLLDRESGYTF
clone size: few
CDR3 length: 14
V gene: TRBV5-6
J gene: TRBJ1-2
D gene: TRBD1

CDR3 DNA: TGTGCCAGCAGCTTAAAGCGGGAGGGCGTCACCGGGGAGCTGTTTTTT
CDR3 protein: CASSLKREGVTGELFF
clone size: .
CDR3 length: 16
V gene: TRBV4-2
J gene: TRBJ2-2
D gene: TRBD2

CDR3 DNA: TGTGCTAGTGGCCTGACAGGGACAGATACGCAGTATTTT
CDR3 protein: CASGLTGTDTQYF
clone size: .
CDR3 length: 13
V gene: TRBV12-5
J gene: TRBJ2-3
D gene: TRBD1

CDR3 DNA: TGTGCCAGCAGTTTTTCAGGGGTTCGTCCCTACGAGCAGTACTTC
CDR3 protein: CASSFSGVRPYEQYF
clone size: .
CDR3 length: 15
V gene: TRBV28
J gene: TRBJ2-7
D gene: .

CDR3 DNA: TGTGCCAGCAGTGAAGTTTCCGTTGCGGGGTATTGGGAGTTCTTC
CDR3 protein: CASSEVSVAGYWEFF
clone size: .
CDR3 length: 15
V gene: TRBV6-1
J gene: TRBJ2-1
D gene: .

CDR3 DNA: TGTGCCAGCAGCTTTTCCGGAGATGGCTACACCTTC
CDR3 protein: CASSFSGDGYTF
clone size: .
CDR3 length: 12
V gene: TRBV13
J gene: TRBJ1-2
D gene: .

CDR3 DNA: TGTGCCAGCTCACCAGGAAGACAGGGGGGTGAGCAGTTCTTC
CDR3 protein: CASSPGRQGGEQFF
clone size: .
CDR3 length: 14
V gene: TRBV18
J gene: TRBJ2-1
D gene: TRBD1

CDR3 DNA: TGTGCCAGCAGCCTCGGGACTAGCGGGAGCCGCACCGAGCAGTACTTC
CDR3 protein: CASSLGTSGSRTEQYF
clone size: .
CDR3 length: 16
V gene: TRBV7-3
J gene: TRBJ2-7
D gene: TRBD2

CDR3 DNA: TGCGCCAGCAGCCAAAAACTAGCGGGAAACACAGATACGCAGTATTTT
CDR3 protein: CASSQKLAGNTDTQYF
clone size: .
CDR3 length: 16
V gene: TRBV5-1
J gene: TRBJ2-3
D gene: TRBD2

CDR3 DNA: TGTGCCAGCAGCTCGGGGACTAGCGGGGATGAGCAGTACTTC
CDR3 protein: CASSSGTSGDEQYF
clone size: .
CDR3 length: 14
V gene: TRBV7-3
J gene: TRBJ2-7
D gene: TRBD2

CDR3 DNA: TGTGCCTGGAGTATCCCTGGACAGCGGTATAATTCACCCCTCCACTTT
CDR3 protein: CAWSIPGQRYNSPLHF
clone size: .
CDR3 length: 16
V gene: TRBV30
J gene: TRBJ1-6
D gene: .

CDR3 DNA: TGTGCCAGCTCACCGGGACTAGCGGACTACGAGCAGTACTTC
CDR3 protein: CASSPGLADYEQYF
clone size: .
CDR3 length: 14
V gene: TRBV18
J gene: TRBJ2-7
D gene: TRBD2

CDR3 DNA: TGTGCCAGCAGCTTTGGGACTACGACCTACGAGCAGTACTTC
CDR3 protein: CASSFGTTTYEQYF
clone size: .
CDR3 length: 14
V gene: TRBV7-8
J gene: TRBJ2-7
D gene: TRBD2

CDR3 DNA: TGTGCCAGCAGCTTTGAGGGCCTTGGTACGCAGTATTTT
CDR3 protein: CASSFEGLGTQYF
clone size: .
CDR3 length: 13
V gene: TRBV7-8
J gene: TRBJ2-3
D gene: .

CDR3 DNA: TGTGCCAGCAGCTCGACTAGTGACTCCTACGAGCAGTACTTC
CDR3 protein: CASSSTSDSYEQYF
clone size: .
CDR3 length: 14
V gene: TRBV5-4
J gene: TRBJ2-7
D gene: .

CDR3 DNA: TGTGCCAGCTCACCGTCCGGGACAGGGGGCCTTGACAATGAGCAGTTCTTC
CDR3 protein: CASSPSGTGGLDNEQFF
clone size: .
CDR3 length: 17
V gene: TRBV18
J gene: TRBJ2-1
D gene: TRBD1

CDR3 DNA: TGTGCCAGCACCGACGCCAGAGTCGGAAACACCATATATTTT
CDR3 protein: CASTDARVGNTIYF
clone size: .
CDR3 length: 14
V gene: TRBV28
J gene: TRBJ1-3
D gene: .

CDR3 DNA: TGCGCCAGCAGCTTGGTGGCCGGGAGGTCCGGGTGGGAGACCCAGTACTTC
CDR3 protein: CASSLVAGRSGWETQYF
clone size: .
CDR3 length: 17
V gene: TRBV5-1
J gene: TRBJ2-5
D gene: TRBD2

CDR3 DNA: TGTGCCTCGGGACTAGCGGGAGGCAGCCTAGCCAAAAACATTCAGTACTTC
CDR3 protein: CASGLAGGSLAKNIQYF
clone size: .
CDR3 length: 17
V gene: TRBV19
J gene: TRBJ2-4
D gene: TRBD2

CDR3 DNA: TGCGCCAGCAAGCCGGGACACCTTCGGGACAACACTGAAGCTTTCTTT
CDR3 protein: CASKPGHLRDNTEAFF
clone size: once
CDR3 length: 16
V gene: TRBV5-1
J gene: TRBJ1-1
D gene: .

CDR3 DNA: TGTGCCAGCAGCTATCGCGGGGCCTCTGGGGCCAACGTCCTGACTTTC
CDR3 protein: CASSYRGASGANVLTF
clone size: once
CDR3 length: 16
V gene: TRBV11-1
J gene: TRBJ2-6
D gene: .

CDR3 DNA: TGTGCCAGCAGCGTAGAGCCGCTATCCTACGAGCAGTACTTC
CDR3 protein: CASSVEPLSYEQYF
clone size: .
CDR3 length: 14
V gene: TRBV9
J gene: TRBJ2-7
D gene: .

CDR3 DNA: TGTGCCAGTAGTATAGGTCCGTCGGGAGGCACAGATACGCAGTATTTT
CDR3 protein: CASSIGPSGGTDTQYF
clone size: .
CDR3 length: 16
V gene: TRBV19
J gene: TRBJ2-3
D gene: .

CDR3 DNA: TGTGCCAGCAGCCCCCCACAAAGTCACAACTATGGCTACACCTTC
CDR3 protein: CASSPPQSHNYGYTF
clone size: .
CDR3 length: 15
V gene: TRBV7-2
J gene: TRBJ1-2
D gene: .

CDR3 DNA: TGTGCCAGCAGCACCTTTGGACAGCGTCAGTACTTC
CDR3 protein: CASSTFGQRQYF
clone size: .
CDR3 length: 12
V gene: TRBV7-2
J gene: TRBJ2-5
D gene: .

CDR3 DNA: TGTGCCAGCAGTCCACGGGACCCCTACAATGAGCAGTTCTTC
CDR3 protein: CASSPRDPYNEQFF
clone size: .
CDR3 length: 14
V gene: TRBV2
J gene: TRBJ2-1
D gene: .

CDR3 DNA: TGCGCCAGCAGCGCACGTGGGGGACTAGCGGACAATGAGCAGTTCTTC
CDR3 protein: CASSARGGLADNEQFF
clone size: once
CDR3 length: 16
V gene: TRBV5-1
J gene: TRBJ2-1
D gene: TRBD2

CDR3 DNA: TGTGCCACCAAACGGAGTGGGTCAGAGACCCAGTACTTC
CDR3 protein: CATKRSGSETQYF
clone size: .
CDR3 length: 13
V gene: TRBV14
J gene: TRBJ2-5
D gene: .

CDR3 DNA: TGTGCCAGCAGCCACCTACCCGGGGCCCGGACCGACCGGGAGCTGTTTTTT
CDR3 protein: CASSHLPGARTDRELFF
clone size: few
CDR3 length: 17
V gene: TRBV5-6
J gene: TRBJ2-2
D gene: .

CDR3 DNA: TGCGCCAGCAGCCAAATACCTGGGCAAGAGACCCAGTACTTC
CDR3 protein: CASSQIPGQETQYF
clone size: few
CDR3 length: 14
V gene: TRBV4-3
J gene: TRBJ2-5
D gene: .

CDR3 DNA: TGTGCCAGCAGCCCACTAGCGGGAGGTACCTACAATGAGCAGTTCTTC
CDR3 protein: CASSPLAGGTYNEQFF
clone size: .
CDR3 length: 16
V gene: TRBV5-5
J gene: TRBJ2-1
D gene: TRBD2

CDR3 DNA: TGCGCCAGCCCCCCGGGACTAACTGGAAACACCATATATTTT
CDR3 protein: CASPPGLTGNTIYF
clone size: .
CDR3 length: 14
V gene: TRBV5-1
J gene: TRBJ1-3
D gene: .

CDR3 DNA: TGTGCCAGCAGCGCCATCTCTGGCTACACCTTC
CDR3 protein: CASSAISGYTF
clone size: few
CDR3 length: 11
V gene: TRBV28
J gene: TRBJ1-2
D gene: .

CDR3 DNA: TGTGCCAGCAGCTTGTTGCCAGGATACGAGCAGTACTTC
CDR3 protein: CASSLLPGYEQYF
clone size: .
CDR3 length: 13
V gene: TRBV5-4
J gene: TRBJ2-7
D gene: .

CDR3 DNA: TGCACCAGCAGCCAATCAAACTGCACAGATACGCAGTATTTT
CDR3 protein: CTSSQSNCTDTQYF
clone size: .
CDR3 length: 14
V gene: TRBV1
J gene: TRBJ2-3
D gene: .